These T cell receptor beta chains were read from a single sample in a study of somatic mutations in cytotoxic T cells in rheumatoid arthritis. Profiled with immunoSEQ multiplex PCR; TCRdb holds only in-frame clones, not every one. Of some 20,000 clones in the sample, approximately 80% are singletons; the top ten hold over 13%. Sequenced sample: CD8+ T cells sorted from blood. These receptor sequences come from an adult with rheumatoid arthritis. The CDR3 runs from the conserved cysteine through the conserved F or W. D genes are given only for firm matches. Only part of the rows carry a size: once, few, many, or a class if the clone is expanded.

TRBV7-8,NA,TRBJ1-3,NA,CASSSILNTIYF,TGTGCCAGCAGCTCCATCCTAAACACCATATATTTT
TRBV15,NA,TRBJ1-5,NA,CATSRETVTSNQPQHF,TGTGCCACCAGCAGAGAGACAGTGACTAGCAATCAGCCCCAGCATTTT
TRBV14,NA,TRBJ2-3,once,CASSQDWYSGGGTDTQYF,TGTGCCAGCAGCCAAGATTGGTACTCCGGGGGCGGGACAGATACGCAGTATTTT
TRBV13,NA,TRBJ2-2,NA,CASSPKAGELFF,TGTGCCAGCAGCCCTAAAGCCGGGGAGCTGTTTTTT
TRBV9,TRBD1,TRBJ2-1,once,CASSVTGGPNNEQFF,TGTGCCAGCAGCGTTACAGGGGGCCCAAACAATGAGCAGTTCTTC
TRBV27,TRBD2,TRBJ2-1,NA,CASRPSGGPSSSYNEQFF,TGTGCCAGCCGGCCTAGCGGGGGACCCTCGAGCTCCTACAATGAGCAGTTCTTC
TRBV2,TRBD1,TRBJ1-1,NA,CASSDHHQGGYTEAFF,TGTGCCAGCAGTGACCATCACCAGGGGGGTTACACTGAAGCTTTCTTT
TRBV6-5,NA,TRBJ1-1,NA,CASESASGEAFF,TGTGCCAGCGAATCCGCTAGTGGAGAAGCTTTCTTT
TRBV4-1,NA,TRBJ1-2,NA,CASSQEARDTTNGYTF,TGCGCCAGCAGCCAAGAGGCCCGGGACACCACGAATGGCTACACCTTC
TRBV27,NA,TRBJ2-7,NA,CASSTSSEGNPYEQYF,TGTGCCAGCAGTACTTCCTCAGAGGGGAACCCCTACGAGCAGTACTTC
TRBV4-1,NA,TRBJ2-3,NA,CASSQGVLRSTDTQYF,TGCGCCAGCAGCCAAGGAGTGCTGCGAAGCACAGATACGCAGTATTTT
TRBV19,NA,TRBJ1-4,NA,CASSCWPVTKTNEKLFF,TGTGCCAGTAGTTGTTGGCCTGTTACGAAAACTAATGAAAAACTGTTTTTT
TRBV7-7,NA,TRBJ1-5,NA,CASSLGAGRDSNQPQHF,TGTGCTAGCAGCTTAGGGGCAGGGCGAGATAGCAATCAGCCCCAGCATTTT
TRBV5-6,NA,TRBJ1-5,NA,CASSLVLPQHF,TGTGCCAGCAGCTTGGTTTTGCCCCAGCATTTT
TRBV18,TRBD1,TRBJ2-1,once,CASSPAGQGYNEQFF,TGTGCCAGCTCACCGGCGGGACAGGGCTACAATGAGCAGTTCTTC
TRBV27,NA,TRBJ2-2,NA,CASSPQQGSAGELFF,TGTGCCAGCAGTCCCCAACAGGGATCGGCCGGGGAGCTGTTTTTT
TRBV6-5,NA,TRBJ1-1,few,CASSWGPNTEAFF,TGTGCCAGCAGTTGGGGCCCGAACACTGAAGCTTTCTTT
TRBV13,TRBD2,TRBJ2-1,NA,CASSLASGNVYNEQFF,TGTGCCAGCAGCTTAGCCAGCGGGAATGTCTACAATGAGCAGTTCTTC
TRBV9,NA,TRBJ2-3,NA,CASSLSGLRGDTQYF,TGTGCCAGCAGCCTCTCGGGACTGCGGGGAGATACGCAGTATTTT
TRBV28,NA,TRBJ2-3,NA,CASSSRLVTSTDTQYF,TGTGCCAGCAGCTCTCGACTAGTTACTAGCACAGATACGCAGTATTTT
TRBV9,NA,TRBJ1-1,NA,CASSVVSGHTEAFF,TGTGCCAGCAGCGTAGTGTCAGGGCATACTGAAGCTTTCTTT
TRBV5-6,NA,TRBJ1-1,NA,CASSLARRLGRRAFF,TGTGCCAGCAGCTTGGCTAGGCGCTTGGGGCGTCGGGCTTTCTTT
TRBV21-1,NA,TRBJ2-1,once,CASSDSGRVDEQFF,TGTGCCAGCAGCGACAGCGGGAGAGTAGATGAGCAGTTCTTC
TRBV7-8,NA,TRBJ1-1,NA,CASSPRTVMFTEAFF,TGTGCCAGCAGCCCCCGGACAGTCATGTTCACTGAAGCTTTCTTT
TRBV10-3,NA,TRBJ1-5,NA,CAISESANQPQHF,TGTGCCATCAGTGAGTCAGCGAATCAGCCCCAGCATTTT
TRBV29-1,NA,TRBJ2-2,NA,CSATPGGELFF,TGCAGCGCCACCCCCGGAGGGGAGCTGTTTTTT
TRBV11-3,NA,TRBJ2-2,NA,CASSLERHTGELFF,TGTGCCAGCAGCTTAGAAAGACACACCGGGGAGCTGTTTTTT
TRBV27,TRBD1,TRBJ2-7,NA,CASISRDRGYEQYF,TGTGCCAGCATAAGCCGGGACAGGGGTTACGAGCAGTACTTC
TRBV19,NA,TRBJ2-2,NA,CASSTSPRPGELFF,TGTGCCAGTAGTACAAGCCCTAGGCCCGGGGAGCTGTTTTTT
TRBV2,NA,TRBJ1-2,medium-sized,CASSDTLPGTYGYTF,TGTGCCAGCAGTGATACGTTGCCGGGGACCTATGGCTACACCTTC
TRBV7-6,TRBD2,TRBJ2-1,NA,CASSRGLAGYNEQFF,TGTGCCAGCAGCCGAGGGCTAGCGGGCTACAATGAGCAGTTCTTC
TRBV7-9,NA,TRBJ1-1,few,CASSLGVTAGGTEAFF,TGTGCCAGCAGCTTAGGCGTCACCGCCGGGGGTACTGAAGCTTTCTTT
TRBV5-6,NA,TRBJ2-7,NA,CASSSSYEQYF,TGTGCCAGCAGCTCCTCCTACGAGCAGTACTTC
TRBV30,TRBD1,TRBJ1-1,NA,CAWSPGTANTEAFF,TGTGCCTGGAGTCCCGGGACAGCGAACACTGAAGCTTTCTTT
TRBV2,TRBD2,TRBJ2-1,NA,CASSELAGVHNEQFF,TGTGCCAGCAGTGAATTGGCGGGGGTCCACAATGAGCAGTTCTTC
TRBV25-1,NA,TRBJ2-7,NA,CASRAARGGYEQYF,TGTGCCAGCAGGGCAGCCCGGGGCGGCTACGAGCAGTACTTC
TRBV7-9,TRBD2,TRBJ2-5,NA,CASLAGGRQETQYF,TGTGCCAGCTTAGCGGGGGGGCGTCAAGAGACCCAGTACTTC
TRBV7-3,TRBD2,TRBJ2-3,once,CASSSGTSWADTQYF,TGTGCCAGCAGCTCCGGGACTAGCTGGGCAGATACGCAGTATTTT
TRBV9,TRBD1,TRBJ2-7,NA,CASSAKTGINEQYF,TGTGCCAGCAGCGCCAAGACAGGGATCAACGAGCAGTACTTC
TRBV5-6,NA,TRBJ2-1,NA,CASSTGHPVRVNEQFF,TGTGCCAGCAGCACAGGACACCCCGTACGGGTCAATGAGCAGTTCTTC
TRBV13,NA,TRBJ2-1,NA,CASSLEAAYNEQFF,TGTGCCAGCAGCTTAGAGGCTGCATACAATGAGCAGTTCTTC
TRBV7-9,NA,TRBJ2-1,NA,CASSLRGPAYDEQFF,TGTGCCAGCAGCTTAAGGGGCCCAGCTTACGATGAGCAGTTCTTC
TRBV5-1,NA,TRBJ1-4,once,CASSLGLGRGNEKLFF,TGCGCCAGCAGCTTGGGGCTGGGCAGAGGAAATGAAAAACTGTTTTTT
TRBV5-1,TRBD2,TRBJ2-1,few,CASSSPSGRAYNEQFF,TGCGCCAGCAGTTCACCAAGCGGGAGGGCCTACAATGAGCAGTTCTTC
TRBV10-3,NA,TRBJ1-1,NA,CAISEPSGNTEAFF,TGTGCCATCAGTGAGCCGAGTGGGAACACTGAAGCTTTCTTT
TRBV15,NA,TRBJ1-2,NA,CATSSHLNYGYTF,TGTGCCACCAGCAGCCACTTAAACTATGGCTACACCTTC
TRBV7-6,TRBD2,TRBJ2-2,NA,CASSLVGGVGLAPEGGTGELFF,TGTGCCAGCAGCTTAGTGGGCGGGGTGGGACTAGCACCAGAAGGAGGCACCGGGGAGCTGTTTTTT
TRBV13,NA,TRBJ2-3,NA,CASSLDPRADTQYF,TGTGCCAGCAGCTTAGATCCGAGGGCAGATACGCAGTATTTT
TRBV29-1,TRBD1,TRBJ2-3,NA,CSVEEWGSGTGWLAQYF,TGCAGCGTTGAAGAATGGGGCTCCGGGACAGGGTGGTTGGCGCAGTATTTT
TRBV5-6,NA,TRBJ2-2,NA,CASSLGGVGGELFF,TGTGCCAGCAGCTTGGGGGGGGTCGGCGGGGAGCTGTTTTTT
TRBV4-1,NA,TRBJ2-1,NA,CASSQDRSGPSYNEQFF,TGCGCCAGCAGCCAAGATCGATCCGGGCCTTCCTACAATGAGCAGTTCTTC
TRBV11-1,NA,TRBJ2-3,NA,CASSLGAFTDTQYF,TGTGCCAGCAGCTTAGGAGCTTTCACAGATACGCAGTATTTT
TRBV6-1,NA,TRBJ2-3,once,CASSDQAGSPDTQYF,TGTGCCAGCAGTGACCAAGCGGGTTCTCCAGATACGCAGTATTTT
TRBV4-2,NA,TRBJ1-6,few,CASSQSWDSYNSPLHF,TGTGCCAGCAGCCAATCGTGGGACTCCTATAATTCACCCCTCCACTTT
TRBV5-4,TRBD1,TRBJ1-4,once,CASSLDRAGGARVREKLFF,TGTGCCAGCAGCTTGGACAGGGCAGGGGGCGCGAGGGTGAGGGAAAAACTGTTTTTT
TRBV27,NA,TRBJ2-1,NA,CASSLNTRPQFF,TGTGCCAGCAGTTTAAACACACGCCCCCAGTTCTTC
TRBV29-1,TRBD1,TRBJ1-4,NA,CSATGESFEKLFF,TGCAGCGCAACAGGGGAGAGTTTCGAAAAACTGTTTTTT
TRBV27,NA,TRBJ1-1,NA,CASSLISSIGVTEAFF,TGTGCCAGCAGTTTGATCTCCTCGATCGGGGTCACTGAAGCTTTCTTT
TRBV7-9,NA,TRBJ1-2,NA,CASSYRTDYGYTF,TGTGCCAGCAGCTATCGGACAGACTATGGCTACACCTTC
TRBV27,NA,TRBJ2-7,NA,CASSLSQPYEQYF,TGTGCCAGCAGTTTATCTCAGCCCTACGAGCAGTACTTC